This is a list of T cell receptor beta chains from one sample in a study of T-cell reconstitution after alpha-beta-depleted transplantation in children. In TCRdb, the PCR reads were re-called with MiXCR into one record per CDR3 protein. This table holds roughly 500,000 distinct CDR3 sequences, 15% to 20% found once. The sequenced sample was PBMCs from the stem cell graft donor, obtained from the stem cell graft. These receptors all come from a human donor who donated a stem cell graft to a child with acute lymphoblastic leukemia. CDR3s include the opening cysteine and the closing phenylalanine or tryptophan. Fields, in order: CDR3 length, D gene, clone size, J gene, V gene, CDR3 DNA, CDR3 protein. The D gene is left open where the match is weak. Only part of the rows carry a size: once, few, many, or a class if the clone is expanded.

15	-	-	TRBJ1-3	TRBV6-6	TGTGCCAGCAGCGGCGGGGGAATCTCTGGAAACACCATATATTTT	CASSGGGISGNTIYF
13	-	few	TRBJ2-7	TRBV6-5	TGTGCCAGCAGTTACTTTAGGGGCTACGAGCAGTACTTC	CASSYFRGYEQYF
16	-	few	TRBJ2-6	TRBV4-1	TGCGCCAGCAGCCTGGACATTTACTCTGGGGCCAACGTCCTGACTTTC	CASSLDIYSGANVLTF
14	TRBD1	-	TRBJ1-2	TRBV15	TGTGCCACCAGCCCGACAGGGGGTCACTATGGCTACACCTTC	CATSPTGGHYGYTF
16	TRBD2	-	TRBJ2-3	TRBV5-1	TGCGCCAGCAGCTTCGGACTAGCGGGGTACACAGATACGCAGTATTTT	CASSFGLAGYTDTQYF
15	TRBD2	-	TRBJ2-3	TRBV10-2	TGCGCCAGCAGCAGTGGGAGGGCCTGGGCAGATACGCAGTATTTT	CASSSGRAWADTQYF
15	TRBD1	few	TRBJ2-1	TRBV7-8	TGTGCCAGCAGCCGAGGCGAGGGGGCGCGCAATGAGCAGTTCTTC	CASSRGEGARNEQFF
14	TRBD2	-	TRBJ2-3	TRBV6-1	TGTGCCAGCACTCTAGCGGGAGGGGCAGATACGCAGTATTTT	CASTLAGGADTQYF
13	-	-	TRBJ1-4	TRBV5-5	TGTGCCAGCAGCCGGGGGATAAATGAAAAACTGTTTTTT	CASSRGINEKLFF
12	-	many	TRBJ1-1	TRBV5-1	TGTGCCAGCAGCTTTAGTGACACTGAAGCTTTCTTT	CASSFSDTEAFF
14	-	-	TRBJ1-3	TRBV7-9	TGTGCCAGCTATGGGCAACAGCATGGAAACACCATATATTTT	CASYGQQHGNTIYF
15	-	few	TRBJ2-7	TRBV5-1	TGCGCCAGCAGCTTGGGGGCGGAAATCTCCTACGAGCAGTACTTC	CASSLGAEISYEQYF
16	-	few	TRBJ1-1	TRBV11-1	TGTGCCAGCAGCCCCGCAGTCCGGACGCATAACACTGAAGCTTTCTTT	CASSPAVRTHNTEAFF
14	-	-	TRBJ2-7	TRBV18	TGTGCCAGCTCACGGGGCGGAGACTCCTACGAGCAGTACTTC	CASSRGGDSYEQYF
17	TRBD2	-	TRBJ2-1	TRBV19	TGTGCCAGTAGTATGGCCCTAGCGGGAGCCATCTACAATGAGCAGTTCTTC	CASSMALAGAIYNEQFF
15	-	-	TRBJ2-4	TRBV28	TGTGCCAGCAGTTTACGCGGGTACCCGGGTGGCATTCAGTACTTC	CASSLRGYPGGIQYF
14	-	-	TRBJ1-5	TRBV2	TGTGCCAGCGAGGCGTGGGGTAGCAATCAGCCCCAGCATTTT	CASEAWGSNQPQHF
16	-	-	TRBJ2-1	TRBV15	TGTGCCACCAGCAGATACCAGCCCTACTCCTACAATGAGCAGTTCTTC	CATSRYQPYSYNEQFF
19	TRBD2	-	TRBJ2-7	TRBV3-1	TGTGCCAGCAGCCAAGATAGATTGGGGACTAGCGTTTCCTCCTACGAGCAGTACTTC	CASSQDRLGTSVSSYEQYF
17	-	-	TRBJ2-5	TRBV3-1	TGTGCCAGCAGCCAAGAATTCGGGGGCTCCTCTCGGGAGACCCAGTACTTC	CASSQEFGGSSRETQYF
13	-	many	TRBJ1-1	TRBV20-1	TGCAGTGCTAGAGATCTCAGGGGCACTGAAGCTTTCTTT	CSARDLRGTEAFF
17	-	-	TRBJ2-1	TRBV5-1	TGCGCCAGCAGCTCCGACGTCGGATGGGGGTCATACAATGAGCAGTTCTTC	CASSSDVGWGSYNEQFF
15	-	few	TRBJ1-1	TRBV19	TGTGCCAGTAGTATCAAGAACCAGCGGAACACTGAAGCTTTCTTT	CASSIKNQRNTEAFF
15	TRBD1	few	TRBJ1-4	TRBV7-8	TGTGCCAGCCGCTCGGGGGACAGGGATAATGAAAAACTGTTTTTT	CASRSGDRDNEKLFF
16	TRBD2	few	TRBJ2-5	TRBV15	TGTGCCACCAGCTCCTGGACTAGCGGGAGCAGGGAGACCCAGTACTTC	CATSSWTSGSRETQYF
15	TRBD2	many	TRBJ2-7	TRBV20-1	TGCAGTGCAAAACCGGGACTAGTGCCTTCCTACGAGCAGTACTTC	CSAKPGLVPSYEQYF
12	-	-	TRBJ2-5	TRBV5-1	TGCGCCAGCAGCCACAGGATAGAGACCCAGTACTTC	CASSHRIETQYF
16	TRBD2	-	TRBJ2-1	TRBV12-3/TRBV12-4	TGTGCCAGCAGTAAGATGACTAGCGCCTCCTACAATGAGCAGTTCTTC	CASSKMTSASYNEQFF
14	TRBD1	-	TRBJ1-5	TRBV14	TGTGCCAGCAGCCAAGCAGGGACAGGATCGCCCCAGCATTTT	CASSQAGTGSPQHF
12	-	-	TRBJ1-1	TRBV12-3/TRBV12-4	TGTGCCAGCACCTTAGGATGGGCTGAAGCTTTCTTT	CASTLGWAEAFF
15	TRBD2	few	TRBJ2-3	TRBV11-2	TGTGCCAGCAGCTTAGTCGGTGCGGGAGTGGATACGCAGTATTTT	CASSLVGAGVDTQYF
16	-	-	TRBJ1-3	TRBV24-1	TGTGCCACCAGGGGGAATAACAGGTCATCTGGAAACACCATATATTTT	CATRGNNRSSGNTIYF
17	TRBD2	-	TRBJ2-7	TRBV7-6	TGTGCCAGCAGCTTAGGGTCTAGCGGGAGTTGGTCCTACGAGCAGTACTTC	CASSLGSSGSWSYEQYF
15	-	few	TRBJ2-6	TRBV11-2	TGTGCCAGCAGCTTGAAGGGGAATGGGGCCAACGTCCTGACTTTC	CASSLKGNGANVLTF
15	-	-	TRBJ2-1	TRBV7-2	TGTGCCAGCAGCTTAGGTATAAGTATTATGGATGAGCAGTTCTTC	CASSLGISIMDEQFF
20	TRBD2	few	TRBJ2-2	TRBV13	TGTGCCAGCAGCTTTGGGAGTGGCCTAGCGGGAGATGGCCGTACCGGGGAGCTGTTTTTT	CASSFGSGLAGDGRTGELFF
16	TRBD2	few	TRBJ2-6	TRBV27	TGTGCCAGCACGGGCGGGAGGGCCTCTGGGGCCAACGTCCTGACTTTC	CASTGGRASGANVLTF
16	-	-	TRBJ2-7	TRBV9	TGTGCCAGCAGCGTAGCTAGGGGTAGTAGTGTCCACGAGCAGTACTTC	CASSVARGSSVHEQYF
16	-	-	TRBJ2-3	TRBV6-1	TGTGCCAGCAGTGAAGCAGTCGCGAGCTACACAGATACGCAGTATTTT	CASSEAVASYTDTQYF
15	-	-	TRBJ2-2	TRBV9	TGTGCCAGCAGGGCCGGGGGCACGGGCACCGGGGAGCTGTTTTTT	CASRAGGTGTGELFF
12	-	many	TRBJ2-7	TRBV10-3	TGTGCCATCAGTGAGGGTCGAAGCGAGCAGTACTTC	CAISEGRSEQYF
16	TRBD2	-	TRBJ2-7	TRBV18	TGTGCCAGCTCTAGCGAGGGGACTAGCCCATCCTACGAGCAGTACTTC	CASSSEGTSPSYEQYF
15	-	few	TRBJ2-1	TRBV9	TGTGCCAGCAGCGTAGCCCGGGCCACCTACAATGAGCAGTTCTTC	CASSVARATYNEQFF
17	TRBD2	few	TRBJ2-5	TRBV6-1	TGTGCCAGCAGGCCCGAGGGACTAGCGGGAGGAAAAGAGACCCAGTACTTC	CASRPEGLAGGKETQYF
17	TRBD1	few	TRBJ1-1	TRBV5-1	TGCGCCAGCAGCTCAGGGACAGTCCGGACCCTGAACACTGAAGCTTTCTTT	CASSSGTVRTLNTEAFF
19	TRBD2	few	TRBJ2-3	TRBV7-3	TGTGCCAGCAGCTCCATCTATCTCGACGCGGGAGACGATCCAGATACGCAGTATTTT	CASSSIYLDAGDDPDTQYF
15	TRBD1	few	TRBJ2-5	TRBV4-1	TGCGCCAGCAGCCAAGAAACAGGGGGACAAGAGACCCAGTACTTC	CASSQETGGQETQYF
14	TRBD1	few	TRBJ2-2	TRBV7-3	TGTGCCAGCAGCATGACAGGGGACACCGGGGAGCTGTTTTTT	CASSMTGDTGELFF
17	TRBD1	few	TRBJ1-1	TRBV4-1	TGCGCCAGCAGCCAGGCCCCCGGAGAGGGGGCCAACACTGAAGCTTTCTTT	CASSQAPGEGANTEAFF
15	-	few	TRBJ2-5	TRBV18	TGTGCCAGCTCACCGGGGGGCCTCTTAGGAGAGACCCAGTACTTC	CASSPGGLLGETQYF
15	TRBD1	-	TRBJ1-1	TRBV5-1	TGCGCCAGCAGCCCCTGGGACAGAATGAACACTGAAGCTTTCTTT	CASSPWDRMNTEAFF
16	-	-	TRBJ2-1	TRBV4-1	TGCGCCAGCAGCCAAGGGCGGTTGAGCTCCTACAATGAGCAGTTCTTC	CASSQGRLSSYNEQFF
12	-	many	TRBJ2-7	TRBV20-1	TGCAGTGCTAGAGATATCTCCTACGAGCAGTACTTC	CSARDISYEQYF
14	TRBD2	-	TRBJ2-7	TRBV7-8	TGTGCCAGCAGCCTAGATGGACTAGCCTCCGAGCAGTACTTC	CASSLDGLASEQYF
13	TRBD1	few	TRBJ2-7	TRBV5-1	TGCGCCAGCAGCTTTTCGACAGGGAACGAGCAGTACTTC	CASSFSTGNEQYF
13	-	few	TRBJ1-1	TRBV15	TGTGCCACCAGCGGAAGTATGAACACTGAAGCTTTCTTT	CATSGSMNTEAFF
16	-	few	TRBJ1-5	TRBV20-1	TGCAGTGCTAAGGGGGGGCCTATTTATAGCAATCAGCCCCAGCATTTT	CSAKGGPIYSNQPQHF